Presented here are 13 T cell receptor beta chains from one specimen sequenced in a study of beta chain features in type 1 diabetes. As every portion of the isolated RNA was reverse transcribed, the sequencing read expressed TCRB transcripts. The method was immunoSEQ multiplex PCR; TCRdb's version includes in-frame clones alone and lacks a portion of them. Found here are around 140,000 clones, 9.7% of them singletons; the top ten hold approximately 0.65%. Sample: central memory CD4+ T cells from blood. The source is a woman aged 40 to 50 in good health.

This clone appeared a few times. The chain employs TRBV6-6 and TRBJ2-5, with 12 nucleotides matching TRBD2. The junction had 3 bases not matched to a gene; V was cut back by 5 bases and J by 2 bases. This CDR3 has 15 residues. Looked up from germline, CDR1 is MNHNY and CDR2 is SVGAGI (reference sequence). The CDR3 sequence is CASSPLAGGQETQYF. The CDR3 DNA reads as TGTGCCAGCAGTCCCCTAGCGGGGGGGCAAGAGACCCAGTACTTC.

The chain couples TRBV18 to TRBJ1-1; unclear D gene. Germline CDR1 reads KGHSH; CDR2 reads LQKENI. The V end lost 3 bases, the J end lost 3 bases, and 8 bases lay between the germline ends. CDR3 size: 13 residues. The chain's CDR3 is CASSPKRDTEAFF. The CDR3 DNA reads TGTGCCAGCTCACCGAAGAGGGACACTGAAGCTTTCTTT.

This clone was picked up many times. The V call is TRBV13, the J call TRBJ2-7, with 10 bases aligning to TRBD2. The CDR3 length is 15 residues. CDR1 and CDR2 from the germline V gene are PRHDT and FYEKMQ (reference sequence). With 0 bases clipped from V and 6 bases from J, the junction kept 5 bases outside the gene matches. CDR3 residues: CASSLGLAGAPEQYF. The CDR3, as DNA: TGTGCCAGCAGCTTAGGGCTAGCGGGGGCCCCCGAGCAGTACTTC.

The rearrangement joins TRBV5-6 to TRBJ2-2; weak D call: TRBD1 (5 bases). CDR1 SGHDT and CDR2 YYEEEE come from the germline V gene. With 3 bases removed from V and 6 bases from J, the gap between germline ends came to 9 bases. The CDR3 is made up of 13 amino acids. CDR3: CASSYGAAGELFF. In DNA form, the CDR3 reads TGTGCCAGCAGCTATGGGGCGGCCGGGGAGCTGTTTTTT. Complete variable domain (other parts from reference TRBV5-6 and TRBJ2-2): DAGVTQSPTHLIKTRGQQVTLRCSPKSGHDTVSWYQQALGQGPQFIFQYYEEEERQRGNFPDRFSGHQFPNYSSELNVNALLLGDSALYLCASSYGAAGELFFGEGSRLTVL.

This clone was counted between two and nine times. This rearrangement joins TRBV7-8 to TRBJ1-1; 7 bases map to TRBD1. The ends lost 2 bases at V and 3 bases at J; junction bases unmatched: 6. CDR3 length equals 15 residues. In germline, CDR1 is SGHVS, CDR2 FQNEAQ. The CDR3 DNA reads TGTGCCAGCAGCTTAAACACAGGGGTTTACACTGAAGCTTTCTTT. Encoded protein: CASSLNTGVYTEAFF.

The chain has TRBV9 and TRBJ2-5, with D possibly matching TRBD1 (5 bases). Germline V gene data show CDR1 as SGDLS and CDR2 as YYNGEE. The CDR3 sequence is 13 residues long. Deletions cut 0 bases from V and 3 bases from J, with 6 bases between. The CDR3 nucleotides read TGTGCCAGCAGCGTAGTAGGGGAAGAGACCCAGTACTTC. Its protein is CASSVVGEETQYF. Full variable domain (rest looked up from reference TRBV9 and TRBJ2-5): DSGVTQTPKHLITATGQRVTLRCSPRSGDLSVYWYQQSLDQGLQFLIQYYNGEERAKGNILERFSAQQFPDLHSELNLSSLELGDSALYFCASSVVGEETQYFGPGTRLLVL.

The chain couples TRBV27 to TRBJ2-5, with TRBD1 as a possible D gene (6 bases). The CDR3 contains 16 residues. The V end was cut by 5 bases, the J end by 2 bases, with 18 bases between. Germline CDR1 is MNHEY and CDR2 is SMNVEV (reference sequence). CDR3 amino acids: CASSMTGWGLQETQYF. CDR3 nucleotide sequence: TGTGCCAGCAGTATGACAGGTTGGGGCCTACAAGAGACCCAGTACTTC.

Only a few counts were recorded for this clone. The chain recombines TRBV18 with TRBJ2-3; no reliable D call. CDR1 is KGHSH, CDR2 LQKENI, per germline. Deletions cut 5 bases from V and 0 bases from J, with 6 bases between. The CDR3 extends over 13 amino acids. The CDR3: CASSSPSTDTQYF. In DNA form, the CDR3 reads TGTGCCAGCTCAAGCCCTAGCACAGATACGCAGTATTTT.

The V and J genes are TRBV5-1 and TRBJ2-7, with 11 nucleotides matching TRBD2. The CDR3 totals 14 residues. V lost 3 bases, J lost 7 bases, and 6 bases stayed unmatched. Germline V gene sequence: CDR1 SGHRS, CDR2 YFSETQ. This CDR3 is CASSSPSGGTEQYF. CDR3 in DNA: TGCGCCAGCAGCTCGCCTAGCGGGGGGACGGAGCAGTACTTC.

This clone was picked up a small number of times. The chain employs TRBV5-8 and TRBJ1-2, with D hard to call. V lost 4 bases and J 2 bases, leaving 21 bases between the germline ends. The germline CDR1 and CDR2 sequences are SGHTS and YDEGEE. The CDR3 sequence is 17 residues long. CDR3 amino acids: CASSTLAGTALNYGYTF. DNA for the CDR3: TGTGCCAGCAGCACTCTTGCTGGAACAGCCCTGAACTATGGCTACACCTTC.

This clone was observed a few times. This rearrangement joins TRBV6-5 to TRBJ2-7; no reliable D call. The germline V and J ends were trimmed by 2 bases and 4 bases, with 15 bases remaining between them. Germline values: CDR1 MNHEY, CDR2 SVGAGI. The CDR3 runs 15 residues. CDR3: CASSYPRGEGYEQYF. CDR3 bases: TGTGCCAGCAGTTACCCCAGAGGCGAAGGATACGAGCAGTACTTC.

There are a few counts of this clone. The rearrangement joins TRBV7-2 to TRBJ1-5; perhaps TRBD1 as D (6 bases). Germline CDR1 is SGHTA and CDR2 is FQGNSA. The CDR3 length is 15 residues. The V and J ends lost 1 base and 4 bases respectively, with 11 bases between them. CDR3 nucleotides: TGTGCCAGCAGCTTAGACAGGGCCTCGAATCAGCCCCAGCATTTT. This encodes CASSLDRASNQPQHF. Together with reference TRBV7-2 and TRBJ1-5, the CDR3 gives the full variable domain: GAGVSQSPSNKVTEKGKDVELRCDPISGHTALYWYRQSLGQGLEFLIYFQGNSAPDKSGLPSDRFSAERTGGSVSTLTIQRTQQEDSAVYLCASSLDRASNQPQHFGDGTRLSIL.

In its sample, this clone was seen a few times. This chain uses TRBV6-1 with TRBJ2-5; weak D call: TRBD2 (5 bases). Germline loops: CDR1 MNHNS, CDR2 SASEGT. Between the trimmed V and J ends, which lost 1 base and 0 bases, there was a span of 12 bases. CDR3 size: 16 residues. In nucleotides, the CDR3 is TGTGCCAGCAGTGAAGGTCTCGGCGGGTACCAAGAGACCCAGTACTTC. Its protein is CASSEGLGGYQETQYF.